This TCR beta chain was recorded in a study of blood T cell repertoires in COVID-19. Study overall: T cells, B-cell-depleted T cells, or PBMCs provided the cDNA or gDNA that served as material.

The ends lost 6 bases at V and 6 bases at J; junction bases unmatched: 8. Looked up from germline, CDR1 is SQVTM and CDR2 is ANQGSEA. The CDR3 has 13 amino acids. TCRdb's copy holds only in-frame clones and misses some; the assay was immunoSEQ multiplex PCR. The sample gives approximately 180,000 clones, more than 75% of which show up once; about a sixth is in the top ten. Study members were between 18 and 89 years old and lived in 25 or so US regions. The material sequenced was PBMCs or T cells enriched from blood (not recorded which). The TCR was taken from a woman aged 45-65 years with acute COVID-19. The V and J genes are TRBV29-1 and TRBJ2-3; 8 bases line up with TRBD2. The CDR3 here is CSVRGGLQDTQYF. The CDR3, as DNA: TGCAGCGTCCGGGGGGGTCTTCAGGATACGCAGTATTTT.